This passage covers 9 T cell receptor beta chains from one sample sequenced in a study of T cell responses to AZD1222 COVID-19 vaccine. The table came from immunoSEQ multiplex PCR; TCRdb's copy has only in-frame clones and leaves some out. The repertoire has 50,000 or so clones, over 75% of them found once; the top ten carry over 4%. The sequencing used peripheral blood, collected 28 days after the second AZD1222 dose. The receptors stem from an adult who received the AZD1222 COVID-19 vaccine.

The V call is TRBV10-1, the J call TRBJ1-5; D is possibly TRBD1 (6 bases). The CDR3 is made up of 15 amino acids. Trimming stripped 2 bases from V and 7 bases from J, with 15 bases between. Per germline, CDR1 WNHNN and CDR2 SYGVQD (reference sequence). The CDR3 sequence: CASSEDFRGDQPQHF. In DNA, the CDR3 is TGCGCCAGCAGTGAGGATTTCAGGGGAGACCAGCCCCAGCATTTT.

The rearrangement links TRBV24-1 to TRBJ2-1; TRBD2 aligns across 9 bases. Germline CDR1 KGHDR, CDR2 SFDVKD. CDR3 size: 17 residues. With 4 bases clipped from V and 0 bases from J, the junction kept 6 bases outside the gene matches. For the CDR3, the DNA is TGTGCCACCAGTGACCCGACTAGCGGACCCTCCTACAATGAGCAGTTCTTC. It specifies CATSDPTSGPSYNEQFF.

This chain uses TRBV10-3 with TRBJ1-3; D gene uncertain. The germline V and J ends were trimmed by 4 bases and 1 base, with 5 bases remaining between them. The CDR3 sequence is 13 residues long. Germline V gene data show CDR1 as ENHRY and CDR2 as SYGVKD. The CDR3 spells CAISVRSGNTIYF. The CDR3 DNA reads TGTGCCATCAGTGTGAGGTCTGGAAACACCATATATTTT.

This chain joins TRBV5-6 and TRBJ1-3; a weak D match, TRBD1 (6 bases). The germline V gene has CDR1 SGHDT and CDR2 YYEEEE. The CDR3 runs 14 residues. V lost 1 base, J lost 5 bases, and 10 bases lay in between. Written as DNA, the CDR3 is TGTGCCAGCAGCTTGCGTCAGGGGAGAAACACCATATATTTT. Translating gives CASSLRQGRNTIYF.

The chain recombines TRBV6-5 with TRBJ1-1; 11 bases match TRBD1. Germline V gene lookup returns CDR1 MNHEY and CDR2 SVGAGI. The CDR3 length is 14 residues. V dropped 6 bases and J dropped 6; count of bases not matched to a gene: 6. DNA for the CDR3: TGTGCCAGCAGGAAAGGACAGGGGGCCGCTGAAGCTTTCTTT. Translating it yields CASRKGQGAAEAFF.

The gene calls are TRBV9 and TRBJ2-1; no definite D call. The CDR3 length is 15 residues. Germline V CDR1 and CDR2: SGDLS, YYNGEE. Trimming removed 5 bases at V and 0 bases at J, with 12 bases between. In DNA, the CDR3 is TGTGCCAGCAGTGGGGTCCTAAGCTCCTACAATGAGCAGTTCTTC. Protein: CASSGVLSSYNEQFF.

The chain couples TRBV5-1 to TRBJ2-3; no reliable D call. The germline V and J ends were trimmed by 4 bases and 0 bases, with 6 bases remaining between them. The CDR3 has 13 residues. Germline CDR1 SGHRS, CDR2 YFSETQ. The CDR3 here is CASSLDSTDTQYF. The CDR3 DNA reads TGCGCCAGCAGCCTGGACAGCACAGATACGCAGTATTTT.

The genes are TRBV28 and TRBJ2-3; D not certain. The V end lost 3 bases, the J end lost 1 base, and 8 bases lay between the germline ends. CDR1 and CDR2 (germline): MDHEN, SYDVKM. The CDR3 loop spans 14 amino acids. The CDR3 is CASSFAARTDTQYF. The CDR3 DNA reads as TGTGCCAGCAGTTTCGCGGCCCGCACAGATACGCAGTATTTT. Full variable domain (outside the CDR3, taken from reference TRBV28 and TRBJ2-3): DVKVTQSSRYLVKRTGEKVFLECVQDMDHENMFWYRQDPGLGLRLIYFSYDVKMKEKGDIPEGYSVSREKKERFSLILESASTNQTSMYLCASSFAARTDTQYFGPGTRLTVL.

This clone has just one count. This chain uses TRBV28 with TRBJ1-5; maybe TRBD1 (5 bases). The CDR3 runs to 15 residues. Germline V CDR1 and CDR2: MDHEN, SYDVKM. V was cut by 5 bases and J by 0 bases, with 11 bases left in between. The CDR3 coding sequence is TGTGCCAGCAGTCCCCCGGGACTTAGCAATCAGCCCCAGCATTTT. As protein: CASSPPGLSNQPQHF.